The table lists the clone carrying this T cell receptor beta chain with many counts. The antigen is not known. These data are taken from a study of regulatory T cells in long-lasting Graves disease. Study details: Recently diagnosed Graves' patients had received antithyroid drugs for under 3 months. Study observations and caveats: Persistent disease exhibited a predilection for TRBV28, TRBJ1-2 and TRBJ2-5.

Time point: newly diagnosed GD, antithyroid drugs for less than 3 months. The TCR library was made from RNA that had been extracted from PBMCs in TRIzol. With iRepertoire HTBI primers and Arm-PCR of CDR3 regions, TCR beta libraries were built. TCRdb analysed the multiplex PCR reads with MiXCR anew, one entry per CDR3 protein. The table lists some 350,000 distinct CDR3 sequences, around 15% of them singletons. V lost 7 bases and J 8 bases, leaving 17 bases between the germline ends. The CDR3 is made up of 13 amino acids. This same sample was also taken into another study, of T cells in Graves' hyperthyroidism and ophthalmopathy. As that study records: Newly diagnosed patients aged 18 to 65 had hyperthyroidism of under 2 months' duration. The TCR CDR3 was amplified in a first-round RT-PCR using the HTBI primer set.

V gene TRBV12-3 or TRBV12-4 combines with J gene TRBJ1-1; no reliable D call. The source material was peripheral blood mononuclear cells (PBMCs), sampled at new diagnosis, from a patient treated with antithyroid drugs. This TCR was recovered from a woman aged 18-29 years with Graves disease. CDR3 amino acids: CASKGPMSPEAFF. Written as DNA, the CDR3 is TGTGCCAGCAAAGGACCGATGTCTCCGGAAGCTTTCTTT.